Following are 8 T cell receptor beta chains from one sample sequenced in a study of T-cell reconstitution after alpha-beta-depleted transplantation in children. The TCRbeta library was prepared with unique molecular identifiers. Using its own MiXCR run on the PCR reads, TCRdb lists one record per CDR3 protein. The data show some 290,000 distinct CDR3 sequences, about a tenth seen once. The sample here was PBMCs from the stem cell graft donor, taken from the stem cell graft. These receptors originate from a human donor who donated a stem cell graft to a child with SCID.

The rearrangement links TRBV18 to TRBJ2-5; D unclear. There are 14 residues in the CDR3. V lost 0 bases to trimming and J lost 0 bases, with 5 bases between them. CDR1 KGHSH and CDR2 LQKENI come from the germline V gene. For the CDR3, the DNA is TGTGCCAGCTCACCACCGGAGAACCAAGAGACCCAGTACTTC. Amino acids: CASSPPENQETQYF.

Ten or more counts support this clonotype. The chain joins TRBV27 to TRBJ1-1; D ambiguous. The CDR3 spans 13 residues. CDR1 MNHEY and CDR2 SMNVEV come from the germline V gene (reference sequence). Deletions cut 7 bases from V and 1 base from J, with 10 bases between. The CDR3 DNA reads as TGTGCCAGCATGCTTAAAAGGAACACTGAAGCTTTCTTT. Its protein is CASMLKRNTEAFF.

In its sample, this clonotype was seen many times. The chain employs TRBV27 and TRBJ2-1, with D perhaps TRBD2 (7 bases). This CDR3 spans 13 amino acids. V lost 2 bases and J 8 bases, leaving 10 bases between the germline ends. CDR1 MNHEY and CDR2 SMNVEV come from the germline V gene (reference sequence). Here the CDR3 DNA reads TGTGCCAGCAGTTTAGTCGGGGGGCATGAGCAGTTCTTC. This gives the protein CASSLVGGHEQFF.

This clonotype was counted only a few times. This chain uses TRBV20-1 with TRBJ2-1; 13 nucleotides match TRBD2. Germline CDR1 DFQATT, CDR2 SNEGSKA (reference sequence). This CDR3 contains 14 residues. V gave up 7 bases and J gave up 4 bases; unmatched junction bases: 4. CDR3 coding DNA: TGCAGTGTAAAGGGACTAGCGGGGTACAATGAGCAGTTCTTC. It is translated as CSVKGLAGYNEQFF.

This clonotype was counted a few times. V gene TRBV29-1 combines with J gene TRBJ2-3, with TRBD1 identical over 9 bases. Germline CDR1 reads SQVTM; CDR2 reads ANQGSEA. The CDR3 contains 12 residues. Trimming cost V 7 bases and J 6 bases; bases outside gene matches: 5. The CDR3 here is CSGDRATDTQYF. The CDR3 DNA sequence: TGCAGCGGGGACAGGGCCACCGATACGCAGTATTTT.

With respect to this clonotype: A much larger clone differs by one base, so this may be a read error. This sequence joins TRBV2 and TRBJ2-7, with 8 bases lining up with TRBD1. CDR3 length equals 16 residues. V lost 6 bases and J lost 5; bases outside the gene matches: 15. CDR1 is SNHLY, CDR2 FYNNEI, per germline. Here the CDR3 reads CASSTPQGDPYNEQYF. CDR3 bases: TGTGCCAGCAGCACCCCACAGGGGGATCCCTATAACGAGCAGTACTTC.

This clonotype was recorded many times. The chain is built from TRBV7-9 and TRBJ2-3, with D tentatively TRBD1 (5 bases). Germline values: CDR1 SEHNR, CDR2 FQNEAQ (reference sequence). The length of the CDR3 is 15 residues. V was pared by 3 bases and J by 0 bases, with 10 bases between. DNA for the CDR3: TGTGCCAGCAGCTTCAACCCAGGGAGCACAGATACGCAGTATTTT. Protein: CASSFNPGSTDTQYF.

This chain uses TRBV12-3 or TRBV12-4 with TRBJ1-1; D is perhaps TRBD1 (6 bases). Trimming pared 3 bases from V and 5 bases from J, leaving 16 bases between. The length of the CDR3 is 15 residues. The CDR3 DNA sequence: TGTGCCAGCAGTTTCCGACAGGTTACCGGAACTGAAGCTTTCTTT. As protein: CASSFRQVTGTEAFF.